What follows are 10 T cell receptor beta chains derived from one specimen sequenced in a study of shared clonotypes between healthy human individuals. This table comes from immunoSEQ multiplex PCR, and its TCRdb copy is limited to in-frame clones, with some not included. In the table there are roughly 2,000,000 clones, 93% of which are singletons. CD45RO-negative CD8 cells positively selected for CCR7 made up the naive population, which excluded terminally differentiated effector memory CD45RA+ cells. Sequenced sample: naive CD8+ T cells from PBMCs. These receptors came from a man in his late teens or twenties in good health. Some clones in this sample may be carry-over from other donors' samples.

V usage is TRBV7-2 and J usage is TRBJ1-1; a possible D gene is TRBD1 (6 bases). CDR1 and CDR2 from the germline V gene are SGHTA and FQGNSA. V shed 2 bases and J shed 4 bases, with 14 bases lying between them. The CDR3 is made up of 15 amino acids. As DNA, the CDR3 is TGTGCCAGCAGCTTACGGGGGGCGGCAGTCACTGAAGCTTTCTTT. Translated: CASSLRGAAVTEAFF.

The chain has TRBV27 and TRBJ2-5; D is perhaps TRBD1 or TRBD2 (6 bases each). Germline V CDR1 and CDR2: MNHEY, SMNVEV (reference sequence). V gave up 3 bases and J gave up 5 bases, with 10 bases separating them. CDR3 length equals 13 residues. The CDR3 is CASSLGGVETQYF. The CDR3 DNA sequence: TGTGCCAGCAGTTTGGGGGGCGTTGAGACCCAGTACTTC.

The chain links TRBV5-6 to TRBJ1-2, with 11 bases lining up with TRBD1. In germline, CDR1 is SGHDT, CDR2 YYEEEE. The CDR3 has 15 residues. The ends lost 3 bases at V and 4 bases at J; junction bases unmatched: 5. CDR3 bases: TGTGCCAGCAGCTCGGACAGGGGGCGCCCCTATGGCTACACCTTC. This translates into CASSSDRGRPYGYTF.

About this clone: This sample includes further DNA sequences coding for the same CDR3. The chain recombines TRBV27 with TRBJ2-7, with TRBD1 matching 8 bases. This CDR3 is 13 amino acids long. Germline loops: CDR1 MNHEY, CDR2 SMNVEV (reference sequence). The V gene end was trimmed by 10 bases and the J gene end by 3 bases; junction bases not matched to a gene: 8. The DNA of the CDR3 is TGTGCCACCGCGGACAGGGTGGGCTACGAGCAGTACTTC. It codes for CATADRVGYEQYF.

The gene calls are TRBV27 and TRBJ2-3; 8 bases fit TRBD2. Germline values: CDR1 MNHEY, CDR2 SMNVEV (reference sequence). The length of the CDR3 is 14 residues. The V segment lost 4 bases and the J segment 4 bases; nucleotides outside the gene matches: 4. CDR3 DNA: TGTGCCAGCAGTTCTGCGCGGGGGGCAGATACGCAGTATTTT. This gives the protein CASSSARGADTQYF.

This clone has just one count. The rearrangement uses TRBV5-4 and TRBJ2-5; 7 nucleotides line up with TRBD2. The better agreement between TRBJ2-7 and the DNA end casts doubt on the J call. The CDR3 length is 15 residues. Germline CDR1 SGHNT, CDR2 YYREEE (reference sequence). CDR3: CASSSLSGTNYEQYF. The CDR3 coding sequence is TGTGCCAGCAGCTCTTTAAGCGGGACGAACTACGAGCAGTACTTC.

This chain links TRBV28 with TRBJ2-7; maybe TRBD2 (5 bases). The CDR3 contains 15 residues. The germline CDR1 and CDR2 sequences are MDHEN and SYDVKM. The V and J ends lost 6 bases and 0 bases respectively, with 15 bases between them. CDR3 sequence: CASSTRETSSYEQYF. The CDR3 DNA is TGTGCCAGCAGCACGAGGGAGACGAGCTCCTACGAGCAGTACTTC. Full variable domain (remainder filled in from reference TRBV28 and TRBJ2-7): DVKVTQSSRYLVKRTGEKVFLECVQDMDHENMFWYRQDPGLGLRLIYFSYDVKMKEKGDIPEGYSVSREKKERFSLILESASTNQTSMYLCASSTRETSSYEQYFGPGTRLTVT.

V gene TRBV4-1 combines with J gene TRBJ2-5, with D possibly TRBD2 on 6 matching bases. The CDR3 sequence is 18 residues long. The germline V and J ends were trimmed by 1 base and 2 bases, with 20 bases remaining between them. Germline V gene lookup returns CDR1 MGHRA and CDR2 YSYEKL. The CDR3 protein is CASSQVTRGGELQETQYF. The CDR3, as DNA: TGCGCCAGCAGCCAAGTTACTCGCGGAGGGGAGCTTCAAGAGACCCAGTACTTC.

In DNA, the CDR3 is TGCGCCAGCAGTCTATCCGGGACAGGGGAGACTGAAGCTTTCTTT. This translates into CASSLSGTGETEAFF. The rearrangement joins TRBV5-1 to TRBJ1-1; 10 bases agree with TRBD1. Germline V gene sequence: CDR1 SGHRS, CDR2 YFSETQ. CDR3 length: 15 amino acids. V lost 5 bases and J lost 5; bases outside the gene matches: 9.

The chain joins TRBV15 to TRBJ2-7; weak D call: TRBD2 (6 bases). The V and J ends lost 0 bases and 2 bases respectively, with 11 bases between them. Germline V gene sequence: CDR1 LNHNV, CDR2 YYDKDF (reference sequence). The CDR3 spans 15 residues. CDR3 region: CATSRDLAKAYEQYF. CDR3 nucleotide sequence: TGTGCCACCAGCAGAGATCTAGCGAAGGCCTACGAGCAGTACTTC.